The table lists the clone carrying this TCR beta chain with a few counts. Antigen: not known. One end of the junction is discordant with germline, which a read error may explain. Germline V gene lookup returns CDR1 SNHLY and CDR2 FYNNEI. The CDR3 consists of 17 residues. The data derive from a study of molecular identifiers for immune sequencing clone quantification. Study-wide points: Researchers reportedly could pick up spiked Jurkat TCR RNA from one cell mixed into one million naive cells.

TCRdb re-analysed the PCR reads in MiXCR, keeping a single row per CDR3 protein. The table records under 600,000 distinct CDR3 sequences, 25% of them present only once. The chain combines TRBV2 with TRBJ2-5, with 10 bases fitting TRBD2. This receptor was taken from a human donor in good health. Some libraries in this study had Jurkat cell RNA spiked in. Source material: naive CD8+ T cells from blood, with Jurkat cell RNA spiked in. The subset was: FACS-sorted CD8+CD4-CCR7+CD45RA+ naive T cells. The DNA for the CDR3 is TGTGCCAGCAGCGAAGGGCCTCGACTAGCGGGCCAAGAGACCCAGTACTTC. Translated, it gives CASSEGPRLAGQETQYF.